This section outlines one T cell receptor (beta chain) sequence together with its context. Its binding antigen is unknown. The record has no base qualities; no much larger clone is one base away. After less than 13 days of culture, CD4+ T cells were isolated with the EasySep CD4+ T cell isolation kit. PCR-confirmed SARS-CoV-2 infection had occurred in convalescent patients between March and December 2020, before the Alpha, Beta and Delta variants emerged in the United States. Participants received two doses of either the BNT162b2 or the mRNA-1273 mRNA SARS-CoV-2 vaccine. On days 3 and 7, half of the culture medium was replaced with fresh IL-2-containing medium. Each peptide stimulation condition was cultured in triplicate wells unless otherwise noted. PBMC were separated from whole blood using Ficoll-Paque Plus gradient centrifugation and were then either cryopreserved at -140C or used fresh. The QIAamp micro DNA kit was used to extract genomic DNA from the cultured CD4+ T cells.

This sample is drawn from a study of vaccination effects on CD4 cells after COVID-19 (dated by TCRdb to the early 2020s). In terms of the full investigation: In the ViraFEST assay, PBMC were stimulated with viral peptide pools, and antigen-specific CD4+ T cell clonotypes were then identified by expansion using TCR sequencing. Samples were taken from three convalescent patients early (day +14) and late (day +241, +227, +161 respectively) after vaccination. Post-vaccine samples across the study were collected a median of 72 days after the second dose, with a range of 14 to 241. Each well held two million PBMC cultured in IMDM containing roughly 5% human AB serum, 9.5 to 10 IU/ml IL-2 and gentamicin, along with 8 to 10 ug/ml peptides. A total of ten to eleven COVID-19 convalescent patients and several SARS-CoV-2-naive healthy vaccine recipients were included in the full study. Cultures from other donors in the study were sequenced using the Oncomine TCR Beta short-read assay on an Illumina iSeq 100. SARS-CoV-2 spike-specific CD4+ TCR repertoires from before and after mRNA vaccination were compared in COVID-19 convalescent patients and in infection-naive vaccine recipients. Overall results and qualifications from the work: In convalescent patients, the post-vaccine spike-reactive repertoire was composed mainly of new vaccine-induced clones that were largely distinct from infection-induced clones. Clones induced by infection and clones induced by vaccination both contracted markedly at late timepoints after vaccination, which fits with T cell responses waning over time. Limitations of the study were the small number of convalescent patients and the absence of early post-infection timepoints.

Here V drops 0 bases and J drops 3 bases, and the junction holds 5 bases not matched to any gene. CDR1 and CDR2, per the germline V gene, are SGHTA and FQGTGA. The CDR3 measures 16 amino acids from cysteine to phenylalanine. The entry retains the CDR3 DNA only, 48 bases that are in frame from base 1. Library preparation employed the immunoSEQ multiplex PCR assay. DNA from the cultured, isolated CD4+ T cells was subjected to TCR beta CDR3 sequencing. The source study handled its data this way. Non-productive TCR sequences were removed, reads were trimmed to the CDR3 region, and CDR3s of at least 7 amino acids were retained. Antigen-specific clonotypes were identified using the MANAFEST web app by comparison of expansion in peptide wells against reference cultures. To be called positive, a clone needed expansion at FDR<0.05 compared with the reference and with all other wells, an odds ratio greater than 5, and a frequency greater than 0.1% in two replicate wells. A clonotype was called cross-reactive if it was significantly expanded both in SARS-CoV-2 spike wells and in at least one common cold coronavirus spike condition. Using the stringdist R package, CDR3 similarity was measured by Levenshtein distance, and unrooted trees were constructed with ape in R 3.6.1. As stored in TCRdb, this immuneACCESS dataset retains in-frame rearrangements with V and J assigned. A fraction of the clones does not appear; measured against another copy, unresolved V genes explain less than half of the discrepancy, and the remainder lacks a known reason. The DNA was the basis for D and trimming; V, J and clone size are from that table. For this sample there are about 34,000 clones; around 80% appear just once. The top ten clones comprise around 7% of the sample.

This chain is built from TRBV7-3 and TRBJ2-7; the junction holds 10 bases that match TRBD2. This TCR derives from a human donor who had a prior SARS-CoV-2 infection. This specimen was CD4+ T cells from PBMCs cultured without peptide, taken after COVID-19 vaccination. The CDR3 loop reads CASSLTEASGGYEQYF. The DNA sequence follows: TGTGCCAGCAGCTTAACCGAGGCTAGCGGGGGCTACGAGCAGTACTTC.